This T cell receptor beta chain was sequenced in a study of shared clonotypes between healthy human individuals. Germline CDR1 and CDR2: LNHDA and SQIVND (reference sequence). V was cut by 5 bases and J by 2 bases, with 19 bases left in between. There are 17 residues in the CDR3. The repertoire was sequenced with immunoSEQ multiplex PCR; TCRdb's copy has only in-frame clones and lacks some. The data hold 2,500,000 or so clones, with under 95% observed a single time. The chain links TRBV19 to TRBJ2-1, with D unclear. The source of this sequence is a man aged 18 to 29 in good health. Some clones in this sample may be carry-over from other donors' samples. The sample comprised naive CD4+ T cells from PBMCs. Sample subset: CD45RA+ positively selected. CDR3 coding DNA: TGTGCCAGTAGTGCCGGTTTGGGTACCACCACCTACAATGAGCAGTTCTTC. Translating it yields CASSAGLGTTTYNEQFF.